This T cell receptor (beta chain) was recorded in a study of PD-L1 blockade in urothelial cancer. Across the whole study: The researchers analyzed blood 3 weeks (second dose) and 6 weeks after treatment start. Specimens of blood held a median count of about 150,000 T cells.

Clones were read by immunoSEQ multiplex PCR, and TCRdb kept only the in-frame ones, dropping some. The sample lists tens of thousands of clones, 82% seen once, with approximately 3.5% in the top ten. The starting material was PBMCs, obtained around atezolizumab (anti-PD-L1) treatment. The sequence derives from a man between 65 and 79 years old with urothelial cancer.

The CDR3 region is CASSHGTGGWRDGPEQFF. As DNA, the CDR3 is TGTGCCAGCAGCCACGGGACAGGGGGCTGGCGGGACGGTCCTGAGCAGTTCTTC. The chain couples TRBV11-2 to TRBJ2-1, with 12 bases that match TRBD1. In germline, CDR1 is SGHAT, CDR2 FQNNGV. With V trimmed by 5 bases and J by 9 bases, 17 bases remained unmatched. This CDR3 has 18 residues.